The 10 T cell receptor beta chains in this list originate from one sample, sequenced in a study of T cell changes during pregnancy in multiple sclerosis. Libraries were prepared by immunoSEQ multiplex PCR; TCRdb keeps only in-frame clonotypes and omits some of them. The sample shows fewer than 90,000 clones, 94% of them seen only once. The sequenced sample was peripheral blood, obtained in the third trimester of pregnancy. The receptors stem from a female donor with multiple sclerosis, enrolled in a pregnancy study.

CDR3 DNA: TGTGCCAGTAGTCAAGACAGGGTTGATTCCTATGGCTACACCTTC. It is translated as CASSQDRVDSYGYTF. V usage is TRBV19 and J usage is TRBJ1-2, with TRBD1 identical over 7 bases. The CDR3 runs to 15 residues. The germline V gene has CDR1 LNHDA and CDR2 SQIVND (reference sequence). The junction had 10 bases not matched to a gene; V was cut back by 5 bases and J by 4 bases. The full variable domain, with the rest looked up from reference TRBV19 and TRBJ1-2, is DGGITQSPKYLFRKEGQNVTLSCEQNLNHDAMYWYRQDPGQGLRLIYYSQIVNDFQKGDIAEGYSVSREKKESFPLTVTSAQKNPTAFYLCASSQDRVDSYGYTFGSGTRLTVV.

The chain is built from TRBV10-3 and TRBJ2-7; 9 positions agree with TRBD1. The CDR3 length is 14 residues. Germline V gene data show CDR1 as ENHRY and CDR2 as SYGVKD. V lost 2 bases, J lost 2 bases, and 1 base stayed unmatched. CDR3 DNA sequence: TGTGCCATCAGTGAGCGGGACAGGGCCTACGAGCAGTACTTC. This gives the protein CAISERDRAYEQYF.

The gene calls are TRBV4-1 and TRBJ1-1; D gene uncertain. The V and J ends lost 3 bases and 0 bases respectively, with 5 bases between them. Germline assignment: CDR1 MGHRA and CDR2 YSYEKL. The CDR3 runs to 13 residues. The DNA of the CDR3 is TGCGCCAGCAGCCACGAGGTGAACACTGAAGCTTTCTTT. Its translation is CASSHEVNTEAFF.

The chain has TRBV9 and TRBJ2-2; TRBD2 matches 14 bases. This CDR3 contains 16 residues. After removal of 5 bases from V and 5 bases from J, the junction contained 5 bases not matched to a gene. Germline V CDR1 and CDR2: SGDLS, YYNGEE. As DNA, the CDR3 is TGTGCCAGCAGGGTGGGACTAGCGGGAGAGACCGGGGAGCTGTTTTTT. It specifies CASRVGLAGETGELFF.

This rearrangement joins TRBV7-6 to TRBJ1-1; D perhaps matches TRBD1 (5 bases). The germline V gene encodes CDR1 SGHVS and CDR2 FNYEAQ. The CDR3 loop spans 13 amino acids. V lost 0 bases and J 4 bases, leaving 6 bases between the germline ends. The DNA for the CDR3 is TGTGCCAGCAGCTTAGCTGGGGCCACTGAAGCTTTCTTT. Residues: CASSLAGATEAFF.

This chain links TRBV28 with TRBJ1-1; D is ambiguous. Germline CDR1 reads MDHEN; CDR2 reads SYDVKM. The ends were cut back, 7 bases at V and 4 bases at J, with 16 bases in the middle. The CDR3 consists of 14 residues. The chain's CDR3 is CASKEWSPRTEAFF. The CDR3 coding sequence is TGTGCCAGCAAAGAGTGGTCCCCGCGCACTGAAGCTTTCTTT.

CDR3 in amino acids: CAWQDRATYNEQFF. Written as DNA, the CDR3 is TGTGCCTGGCAAGACAGGGCTACCTACAATGAGCAGTTCTTC. This chain uses TRBV30 with TRBJ2-1, with 7 bases fitting TRBD1. The V gene end was trimmed by 5 bases and the J gene end by 2 bases; junction bases not matched to a gene: 6. The CDR3 spans 14 residues. The germline CDR1 and CDR2 sequences are GTSNPN and SVGIG (reference sequence).

The chain couples TRBV25-1 to TRBJ1-5; 8 bases match TRBD1. CDR3 length: 16 amino acids. After removal of 4 bases from V and 5 bases from J, the junction contained 10 bases not matched to a gene. Germline loops: CDR1 MGHDK, CDR2 SYGVNS. CDR3 DNA: TGTGCCAGCAGTGGACCCAGACAGGGGAGTGATCAGCCCCAGCATTTT. This encodes CASSGPRQGSDQPQHF.

This clone was seen a single time. V usage is TRBV4-1 and J usage is TRBJ2-1; 10 positions match TRBD2. Looked up from germline, CDR1 is MGHRA and CDR2 is YSYEKL. Trimming at V came to 0 bases and at J to 9 bases, leaving 8 bases not matched to a gene. There are 16 residues in the CDR3. The CDR3 loop reads CASSQDKREGWGEQFF. CDR3 nucleotides: TGCGCCAGCAGCCAAGATAAGCGGGAGGGCTGGGGTGAGCAGTTCTTC.

The chain combines TRBV6-5 with TRBJ1-5; D perhaps matches TRBD1 (5 bases). The CDR3 is 15 residues long. Germline CDR1 is MNHEY and CDR2 is SVGAGI. The V end lost 2 bases, the J end lost 6 bases, and 14 bases lay between the germline ends. This chain's CDR3 is CASSYGRAGSQPQHF. Written as DNA, the CDR3 is TGTGCCAGCAGTTACGGCAGGGCGGGAAGTCAGCCCCAGCATTTT.